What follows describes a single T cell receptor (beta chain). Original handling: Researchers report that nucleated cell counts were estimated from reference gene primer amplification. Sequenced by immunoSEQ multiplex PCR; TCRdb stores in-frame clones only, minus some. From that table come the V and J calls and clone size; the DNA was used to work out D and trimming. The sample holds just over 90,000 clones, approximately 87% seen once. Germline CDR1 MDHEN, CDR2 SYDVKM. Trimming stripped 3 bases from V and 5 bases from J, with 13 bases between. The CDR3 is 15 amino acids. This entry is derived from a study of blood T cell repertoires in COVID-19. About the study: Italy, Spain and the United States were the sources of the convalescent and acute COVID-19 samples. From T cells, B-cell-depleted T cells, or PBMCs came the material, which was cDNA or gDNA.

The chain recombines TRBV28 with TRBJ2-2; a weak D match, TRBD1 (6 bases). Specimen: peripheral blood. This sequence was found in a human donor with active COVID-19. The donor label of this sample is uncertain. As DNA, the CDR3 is TGTGCCAGCAGTTTTCAGGGGCGTCGGACCGGGGAGCTGTTTTTT. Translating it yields CASSFQGRRTGELFF.